These 3 T cell receptor beta chains came from one sample sequenced in a study of T cells in Graves' hyperthyroidism and ophthalmopathy. TCR beta CDR3 regions were amplified from RNA transcripts. HTBI primers drove first-round RT-PCR of the TCR CDR3. TCRdb processed the multiplex PCR reads anew with MiXCR; each CDR3 protein has one entry. Of some 440,000 distinct CDR3 sequences listed, 15% to 18% are singletons. Sequenced sample: blood. The receptors here all came from a woman between 18 and 30 years old with Graves' hyperthyroidism.

This clonotype was detected only a few times. The chain couples TRBV12-5 to TRBJ1-6; D unclear. The V gene lost 1 base and the J gene lost 6 bases, with 7 bases spanning the gap. The CDR3 contains 14 residues. Germline values: CDR1 LGHNT, CDR2 FRNRAP. This CDR3 reads CASGLGDFNSPLHF. The CDR3 nucleotides read TGTGCTAGTGGTTTGGGGGATTTTAATTCACCCCTCCACTTT.

This clonotype has a count of ten or more. CDR3 nucleotide sequence: TGCAGTGCTAGTCAGAACAGGGTTACTCCTTTCTATGGCTACACCTTC. Translation: CSASQNRVTPFYGYTF. The chain is built from TRBV20-1 and TRBJ1-2; D is perhaps TRBD1 (6 bases). Trimming left V 3 bases short and J 4 bases short, with 21 bases between. Germline assignment: CDR1 DFQATT and CDR2 SNEGSKA (reference sequence). The CDR3 runs to 16 residues.

This clonotype was recorded a few times. The V and J genes are TRBV19 and TRBJ1-4; tentative D call: TRBD1 (6 bases). Trimming left V 10 bases short and J 7 bases short, with 25 bases between. The CDR3 is made up of 16 amino acids. From germline, CDR1 is LNHDA and CDR2 SQIVND (reference sequence). In DNA form, the CDR3 reads TGTGCCACCATAGATATTACGGGGGCGAGGAGTGAAAAACTGTTTTTT. It codes for CATIDITGARSEKLFF. The variable domain in full, completed from reference TRBV19 and TRBJ1-4, reads DGGITQSPKYLFRKEGQNVTLSCEQNLNHDAMYWYRQDPGQGLRLIYYSQIVNDFQKGDIAEGYSVSREKKESFPLTVTSAQKNPTAFYLCATIDITGARSEKLFFGSGTQLSVL.